This T cell receptor beta chain was identified during a study of tumor-infiltrating lymphocytes in localized non-small cell lung cancer (dated by TCRdb to the early 2020s). For the wider study: Patients whose samples were collected after neoadjuvant chemotherapy, as well as both smokers and never-smokers and several histologies, were included in the cohort. A total of more than 50 patients were part of the paired comparison of immunoSEQ T-cell fraction between tumor and uninvolved lung. From each patient came resected tumor tissue plus uninvolved lung tissue from that same patient, and the uninvolved lung tissue was described as non-adjacent to the tumor. In total, the ICON cohort was made up of approximately 150 surgical patients who had localized non-small cell lung cancer and whose tumors were resected. The same patients underwent several integrated assays, with TCR sequencing performed together with flow cytometry, multiplex immunofluorescence, RNA-seq, exome sequencing and proteomics.

Overall study results and their limits: No association of tumor T-cell fraction from TCR sequencing with recurrence-free survival was found (p = 0.61). Assay coverage varied across patients depending on available tissue quantity, so only a subset of the cohort had TCR sequencing. The TCR-derived T-cell fraction showed no difference between the flow cytometry-defined immunotypes IM1 (good prognosis) and IM2 (poor prognosis). Consistent with immunofluorescence CD3 counts, TCRbeta sequencing supported greater T cell infiltration in tumors than in uninvolved lung tissue. Different pieces of the same tissue were used for different assays, so technical variation could not be separated from intratumor heterogeneity.

TCR sequencing with the immunoSEQ assay provided the T-cell fraction in tumor and uninvolved lung tissue. The authors' pipeline ran thus. To analyze survival, patients were divided into a high T-cell fraction group (upper tertile) and a low T-cell fraction group (lower two tertiles), and the two groups were compared using a log-rank test. A signed-rank test was used to test paired tumor versus uninvolved lung differences in T-cell fraction. TCRdb stores this immuneACCESS table with in-frame sequences only. Part of the clones is absent; in the studies checked, under half of the shortfall reflects unresolved V genes, and no reason is known for the rest. Clone size and V and J calls were adopted from that table, with D and trimming inferred from the DNA. Recorded for this sample are about 15,000 clones; approximately 68% of them occurred a single time. Roughly 4.5% of the sample belongs to the ten largest clones.

Enrollment in ICON was initiated in 2016, and the last patient was enrolled in 2018. From a subcohort of 76 patients, fresh tumor and matched uninvolved tissue were collected for in-depth immune analyses, including TCR sequencing. DNA for TCR sequencing was isolated from bulk tissue, and no cell sorting was done. With respect to this clone: It lacks a known antigen. No quality values exist for individual bases; no much larger clone is one base distant.

The sequence derives from a human donor with non-small cell lung cancer. The sample comprised lung tumor tissue.

This receptor has the CDR3 CASSSRMGGGNTIYF. The DNA reads TGTGCCAGCAGCTCCCGGATGGGGGGAGGAAACACCATATATTTT. The chain couples TRBV7-6 to TRBJ1-3; a weak D assignment points to TRBD1 (5 bases agree). Sequences SGHVS (CDR1) and FNYEAQ (CDR2) are obtained from the germline V gene. The CDR3 starts with the cysteine, ends with the phenylalanine, and has 15 residues. Only CDR3 DNA is held: 45 bases, read in frame from base 1. V and J are truncated by 4 bases and 4 bases respectively, leaving an intervening sequence of 14 bases.